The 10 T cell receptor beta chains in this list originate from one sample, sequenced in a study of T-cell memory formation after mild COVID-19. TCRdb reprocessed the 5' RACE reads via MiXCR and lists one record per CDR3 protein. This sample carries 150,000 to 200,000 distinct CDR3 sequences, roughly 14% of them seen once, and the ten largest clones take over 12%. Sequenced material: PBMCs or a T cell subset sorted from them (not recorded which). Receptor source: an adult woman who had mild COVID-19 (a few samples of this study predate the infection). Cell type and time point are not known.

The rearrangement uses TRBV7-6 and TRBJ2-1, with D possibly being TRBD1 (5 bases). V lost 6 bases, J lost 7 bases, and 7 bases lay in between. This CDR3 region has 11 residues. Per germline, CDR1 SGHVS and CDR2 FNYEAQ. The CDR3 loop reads CASRQGNEQFF. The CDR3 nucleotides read TGTGCCAGCAGGCAGGGTAATGAGCAGTTCTTC.

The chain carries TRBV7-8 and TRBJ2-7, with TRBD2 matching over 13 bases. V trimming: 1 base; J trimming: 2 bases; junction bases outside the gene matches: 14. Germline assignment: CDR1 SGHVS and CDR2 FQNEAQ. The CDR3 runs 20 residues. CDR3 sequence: CASSLVAGLAGDRSTYEQYF. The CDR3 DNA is TGTGCCAGCAGCTTAGTCGCCGGACTAGCGGGGGACCGATCGACCTACGAGCAGTACTTC.

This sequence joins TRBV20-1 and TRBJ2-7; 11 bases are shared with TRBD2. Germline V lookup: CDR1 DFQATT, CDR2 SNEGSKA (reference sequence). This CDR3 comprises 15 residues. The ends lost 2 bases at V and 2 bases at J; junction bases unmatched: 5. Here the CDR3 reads CSARPGTSGTYEQYF. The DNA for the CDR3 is TGCAGTGCTAGACCAGGGACTAGCGGAACCTACGAGCAGTACTTC.

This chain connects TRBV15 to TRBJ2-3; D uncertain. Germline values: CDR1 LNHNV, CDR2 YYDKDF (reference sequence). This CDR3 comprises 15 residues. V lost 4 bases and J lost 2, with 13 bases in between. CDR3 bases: TGTGCCACCAGCAAGGGCAACACCCCCACAGATACGCAGTATTTT. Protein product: CATSKGNTPTDTQYF.

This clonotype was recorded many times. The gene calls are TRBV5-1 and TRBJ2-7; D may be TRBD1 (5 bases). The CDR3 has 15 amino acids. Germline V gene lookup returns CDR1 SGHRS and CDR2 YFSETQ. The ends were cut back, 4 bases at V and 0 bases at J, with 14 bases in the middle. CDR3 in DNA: TGCGCCAGCAGCCCTACGGCAGGGAACTCCTACGAGCAGTACTTC. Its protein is CASSPTAGNSYEQYF.

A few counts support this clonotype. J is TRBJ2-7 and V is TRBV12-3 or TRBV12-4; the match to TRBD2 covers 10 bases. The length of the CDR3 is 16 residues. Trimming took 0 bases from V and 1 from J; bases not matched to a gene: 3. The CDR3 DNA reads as TGTGCCAGCAGTTTAGCGAAGGGACTAGCGTCCTACGAGCAGTACTTC. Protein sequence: CASSLAKGLASYEQYF.

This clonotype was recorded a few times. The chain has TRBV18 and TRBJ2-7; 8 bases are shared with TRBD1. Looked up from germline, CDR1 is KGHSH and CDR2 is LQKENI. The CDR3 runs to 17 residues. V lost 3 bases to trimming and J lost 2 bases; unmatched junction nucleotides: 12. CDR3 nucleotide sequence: TGTGCCAGCTCACCTCAGGGGGCAAGCGTCAAGACCTACGAGCAGTACTTC. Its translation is CASSPQGASVKTYEQYF.

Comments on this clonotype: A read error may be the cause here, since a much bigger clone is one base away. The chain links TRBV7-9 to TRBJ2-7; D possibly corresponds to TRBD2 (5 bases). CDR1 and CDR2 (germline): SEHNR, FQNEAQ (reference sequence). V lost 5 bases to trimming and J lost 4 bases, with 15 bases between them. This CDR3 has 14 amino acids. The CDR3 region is CASSPLGGVYEQYF. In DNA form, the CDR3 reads TGTGCCAGCAGCCCGCTCGGAGGAGTGTACGAGCAGTACTTC.

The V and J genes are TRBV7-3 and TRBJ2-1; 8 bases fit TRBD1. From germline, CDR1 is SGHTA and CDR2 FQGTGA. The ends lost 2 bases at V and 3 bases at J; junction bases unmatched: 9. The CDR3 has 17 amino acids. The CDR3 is CASSLHHRGVFYNEQFF. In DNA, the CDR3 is TGTGCCAGCAGCTTACATCACAGGGGGGTTTTCTACAATGAGCAGTTCTTC. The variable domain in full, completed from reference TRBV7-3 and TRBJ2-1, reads GAGVSQTPSNKVTEKGKYVELRCDPISGHTALYWYRQSLGQGPEFLIYFQGTGAADDSGLPNDRFFAVRPEGSVSTLKIQRTERGDSAVYLCASSLHHRGVFYNEQFFGPGTRLTVL.

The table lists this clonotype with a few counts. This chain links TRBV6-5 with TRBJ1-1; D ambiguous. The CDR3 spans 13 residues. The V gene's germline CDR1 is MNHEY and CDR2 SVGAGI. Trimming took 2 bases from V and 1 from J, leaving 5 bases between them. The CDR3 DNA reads TGTGCCAGCAGTTACACAGCGAACACTGAAGCTTTCTTT. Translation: CASSYTANTEAFF.